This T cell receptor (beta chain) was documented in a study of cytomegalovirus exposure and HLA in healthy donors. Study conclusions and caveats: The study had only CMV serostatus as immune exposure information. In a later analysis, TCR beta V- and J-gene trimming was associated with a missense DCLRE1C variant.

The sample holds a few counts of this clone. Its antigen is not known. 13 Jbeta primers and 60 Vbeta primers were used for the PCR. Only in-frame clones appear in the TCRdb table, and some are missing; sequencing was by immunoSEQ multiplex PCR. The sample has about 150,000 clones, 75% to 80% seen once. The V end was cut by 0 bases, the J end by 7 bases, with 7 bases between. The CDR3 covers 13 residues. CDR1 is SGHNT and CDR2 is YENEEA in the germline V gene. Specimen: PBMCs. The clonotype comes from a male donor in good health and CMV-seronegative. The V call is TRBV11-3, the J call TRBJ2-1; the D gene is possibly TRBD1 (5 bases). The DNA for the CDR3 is TGTGCCAGCAGCTTAGATCAGGGAAATGAGCAGTTCTTC. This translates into CASSLDQGNEQFF. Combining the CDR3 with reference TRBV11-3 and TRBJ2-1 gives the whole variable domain EAGVVQSPRYKIIEKKQPVAFWCNPISGHNTLYWYLQNLGQGPELLIRYENEEAVDDSQLPKDRFSAERLKGVDSTLKIQPAELGDSAVYLCASSLDQGNEQFFGPGTRLTVL.